A single sample is the source of the 29 T cell receptor beta chains below, sequenced in a study of T cell responses to AZD1222 COVID-19 vaccine. TCRdb's copy holds only in-frame clones and misses some; the assay was immunoSEQ multiplex PCR. This table has roughly 150,000 clones, approximately 90% appearing once. This specimen was peripheral blood, taken 28 days after the second AZD1222 dose. Every receptor here comes from an adult who received the AZD1222 COVID-19 vaccine.

This clone has just one count. The chain carries TRBV7-9 and TRBJ2-5; 8 bases line up with TRBD1. Germline lookup yields CDR1 SEHNR and CDR2 FQNEAQ (reference sequence). This CDR3 comprises 14 residues. The ends lost 5 bases at V and 1 base at J; junction bases unmatched: 3. The CDR3 DNA reads TGTGCCAGCAGCAGGGGACAGGCCCAAGAGACCCAGTACTTC. Amino acids: CASSRGQAQETQYF.

This rearrangement joins TRBV2 to TRBJ2-1; 10 nucleotides match TRBD2. The CDR3 has 15 amino acids. V was clipped by 3 bases and J by 6 bases; unmatched bases: 5. Germline V gene sequence: CDR1 SNHLY, CDR2 FYNNEI. Here the CDR3 DNA reads TGTGCCAGCAGTGACGTAGTAGCGGGGGGCAATGAGCAGTTCTTC. Translation gives CASSDVVAGGNEQFF.

The chain recombines TRBV28 with TRBJ1-4; TRBD1 is a possible D gene (6 bases). The CDR3 totals 14 residues. From germline, CDR1 is MDHEN and CDR2 SYDVKM. Between the trimmed V and J ends, which lost 8 bases and 3 bases, there was a span of 13 bases. Here the CDR3 reads CASQEQGANEKLFF. In DNA form, the CDR3 reads TGTGCCAGCCAAGAACAGGGCGCTAATGAAAAACTGTTTTTT.

The V gene is TRBV28, the J gene TRBJ2-2; D unclear. V lost 3 bases and J 1 base, leaving 18 bases between the germline ends. The length of the CDR3 is 18 residues. Germline lookup yields CDR1 MDHEN and CDR2 SYDVKM. The CDR3, as DNA: TGTGCCAGCAGTTTGAGGTCCTTAGCTGCTTTGAACACCGGGGAGCTGTTTTTT. It encodes CASSLRSLAALNTGELFF.

The genes are TRBV27 and TRBJ2-1; D is unresolved. The V and J ends lost 8 bases and 9 bases respectively, with 11 bases between them. Per germline, CDR1 MNHEY and CDR2 SMNVEV (reference sequence). The CDR3 is made up of 11 amino acids. The CDR3 loop reads CASPSWGEQFF. The CDR3 bases are TGTGCCAGCCCGAGCTGGGGTGAGCAGTTCTTC.

The V and J genes are TRBV6-1 and TRBJ1-2, with D hard to call. The germline V gene encodes CDR1 MNHNS and CDR2 SASEGT. V lost 3 bases to trimming and J lost 6 bases, with 5 bases between them. CDR3 size: 11 residues. The CDR3 nucleotides are TGTGCCAGCAGTGACGGGCATGGCTACACCTTC. This translates into CASSDGHGYTF.

V gene TRBV5-6 combines with J gene TRBJ1-4; TRBD1 matches at 9 bases. Germline trimming cut 5 bases from V and 12 bases from J; bases unmatched to any gene: 8. Germline assignment: CDR1 SGHDT and CDR2 YYEEEE. This CDR3 has 13 amino acids. The CDR3 nucleotides are TGTGCCAGCAGTACCGGGACAGGGCCGCAACTGTTTTTT. It encodes CASSTGTGPQLFF.

This clone was counted a few times. V is TRBV24-1 and J is TRBJ1-1; possible D gene TRBD1, 5 bases. Trimming removed 1 base at V and 11 bases at J, with 16 bases between. The CDR3 length is 14 residues. Looked up from germline, CDR1 is KGHDR and CDR2 is SFDVKD. CDR3 protein: CATSDLGFGAGAFF. CDR3 nucleotides: TGTGCCACCAGTGATTTAGGATTTGGGGCAGGGGCTTTCTTT.

The J gene is TRBJ2-3, the V gene TRBV30; TRBD2 matches 12 bases. V was pared by 0 bases and J by 10 bases, with 8 bases of the junction left unmatched. CDR3 length: 15 residues. Germline CDR1 is GTSNPN and CDR2 is SVGIG (reference sequence). The CDR3 DNA reads TGTGCCTGGAGTGTCCTAGCGGGGGGGCCGGTAGCGCAGTATTTT. Translating it yields CAWSVLAGGPVAQYF.

The chain is built from TRBV29-1 and TRBJ2-3, with a weak D call TRBD2 (6 bases). The ends were cut back, 4 bases at V and 0 bases at J, with 11 bases in the middle. Germline V gene lookup returns CDR1 SQVTM and CDR2 ANQGSEA. This CDR3 is 14 amino acids long. The chain's CDR3 is CSVVIGTSTDTQYF. For the CDR3, the DNA is TGCAGCGTTGTTATAGGGACTAGCACAGATACGCAGTATTTT.

This clone was detected only once. V usage is TRBV5-1 and J usage is TRBJ2-7; TRBD2 aligns across 8 bases. The trim removed 0 bases at V and 3 bases at J, leaving 5 bases unmatched. CDR1 is SGHRS and CDR2 is YFSETQ in the germline V gene. The CDR3 sequence is 15 residues long. DNA for the CDR3: TGCGCCAGCAGCTTGGTTAGCGGGACGGTCTACGAGCAGTACTTC. It encodes CASSLVSGTVYEQYF.

The chain recombines TRBV7-9 with TRBJ1-2; D is perhaps TRBD1 (5 bases). The germline V gene encodes CDR1 SEHNR and CDR2 FQNEAQ (reference sequence). V dropped 3 bases and J dropped 4 bases, with 18 bases sitting between them. The CDR3 runs to 16 residues. CDR3 coding DNA: TGTGCCAGCAGCTTGGGCCCGGGGGGTGGACGCTATGGCTACACCTTC. This gives the protein CASSLGPGGGRYGYTF.

V gene TRBV2 combines with J gene TRBJ2-7, with 7 positions matching TRBD1. Trimming cost V 8 bases and J 3 bases; bases outside gene matches: 1. CDR1 and CDR2 from the germline V gene are SNHLY and FYNNEI. The CDR3 has 11 residues. The CDR3 loop is CASGDSYEQYF. In DNA, the CDR3 is TGTGCCAGCGGGGACAGCTACGAGCAGTACTTC.

This clone was observed a few times. V is TRBV6-5 and J is TRBJ1-2; TRBD1 matches 7 bases. The trim removed 6 bases at V and 4 bases at J, leaving 11 bases unmatched. The CDR3 covers 15 residues. Germline V CDR1 and CDR2: MNHEY, SVGAGI. This CDR3 reads CASSPGQLLGYGYTF. The CDR3 DNA reads TGTGCCAGCAGCCCGGGACAGCTTTTGGGCTATGGCTACACCTTC.

The J gene is TRBJ2-2, the V gene TRBV11-2; D is unresolved. V lost 3 bases and J lost 1, with 15 bases in between. The CDR3 is made up of 17 amino acids. Germline values: CDR1 SGHAT, CDR2 FQNNGV. CDR3 sequence (DNA): TGTGCCAGCAGCTTTCCCCCAACGTCTGAGAACACCGGGGAGCTGTTTTTT. Protein product: CASSFPPTSENTGELFF. Using reference TRBV11-2 and TRBJ2-2 for the parts outside the CDR3, the full variable domain is EAGVAQSPRYKIIEKRQSVAFWCNPISGHATLYWYQQILGQGPKLLIQFQNNGVVDDSQLPKDRFSAERLKGVDSTLKIQPAKLEDSAVYLCASSFPPTSENTGELFFGEGSRLTVL.

The V gene is TRBV30, the J gene TRBJ2-7, with a possible D match to TRBD1 (6 bases). The CDR3 spans 13 residues. The germline gives CDR1 GTSNPN, CDR2 SVGIG (reference sequence). V gave up 3 bases and J gave up 2 bases, with 11 bases separating them. The DNA for the CDR3 is TGTGCCTGGAGCTACGGACAGACCTACGAGCAGTACTTC. Translated, it gives CAWSYGQTYEQYF.

The CDR3 DNA reads as TGCGCCAGCAGCCAAGTATTCCCTGAAGGCAGGCGGGCTGAAGCTTTCTTT. This translates into CASSQVFPEGRRAEAFF. The rearrangement links TRBV4-1 to TRBJ1-1; D is undetermined. The CDR3 totals 17 residues. The germline V gene encodes CDR1 MGHRA and CDR2 YSYEKL. V was cut by 1 base and J by 6 bases, with 21 bases left in between.

The rearrangement joins TRBV3-1 (or the pseudogene TRBV3-2) to TRBJ1-2; a possible D gene is TRBD1 (6 bases). CDR1 is LGHDT, CDR2 YNNKEL, per germline (reference sequence). V lost 3 bases and J lost 4, with 15 bases in between. This CDR3 has 15 amino acids. CDR3 protein: CASSQEGGYGYGYTF. Here the CDR3 DNA reads TGTGCCAGCAGCCAGGAGGGGGGTTATGGCTATGGCTACACCTTC.

The chain carries TRBV7-6 and TRBJ2-1; 10 bases match TRBD2. V lost 2 bases and J lost 4; bases outside the gene matches: 8. Germline-derived CDR1 and CDR2 are SGHVS and FNYEAQ. The CDR3 covers 17 residues. Here the CDR3 DNA reads TGTGCCAGCAGCTTACTCCCACTAGCGGGGAGGTACAATGAGCAGTTCTTC. Translated: CASSLLPLAGRYNEQFF.

V and J are TRBV7-9 and TRBJ1-4; D uncertain. V shed 1 base and J shed 5 bases, with 11 bases lying between them. This CDR3 is built from 15 residues. Germline V gene sequence: CDR1 SEHNR, CDR2 FQNEAQ (reference sequence). CDR3: CASSLVGRSNEKLFF. The CDR3 DNA sequence: TGTGCCAGCAGCTTAGTGGGCCGGTCGAATGAAAAACTGTTTTTT.

The chain carries TRBV9 and TRBJ1-3; possible D gene TRBD1, 5 bases. CDR1 is SGDLS, CDR2 YYNGEE, per germline. This CDR3 region has 16 residues. Trimming removed 3 bases from V and 4 bases from J, with 17 bases in between. The CDR3 DNA reads as TGTGCCAGCAGCGAGGCCCTGCCGCGGACAGGAAACACCATATATTTT. This encodes CASSEALPRTGNTIYF.

The chain employs TRBV14 and TRBJ2-3; possibly TRBD2 for D (6 bases). Germline CDR1 SGHDN, CDR2 FVKESK. V shed 2 bases and J shed 0 bases, with 21 bases lying between them. The CDR3 runs 19 residues. The CDR3 coding sequence is TGTGCCAGCAGCCAACGGACTAAGACGTGGAGCGGGAGCACAGATACGCAGTATTTT. Amino acids: CASSQRTKTWSGSTDTQYF.

The chain is built from TRBV27 and TRBJ2-3; D call uncertain. CDR3 length: 13 amino acids. The germline V gene encodes CDR1 MNHEY and CDR2 SMNVEV (reference sequence). The V and J ends lost 2 bases and 1 base respectively, with 4 bases between them. CDR3: CASSLGRTDTQYF. The CDR3 nucleotides are TGTGCCAGCAGTTTAGGCCGCACAGATACGCAGTATTTT.

CDR3 DNA sequence: TGCGCCAGCAGCAACCGGACAGTGAACTCACCCCTCCACTTT. It specifies CASSNRTVNSPLHF. The V call is TRBV5-1, the J call TRBJ1-6; a weak D match, TRBD1 (6 bases). V was pared by 4 bases and J by 10 bases, with 15 bases between. The CDR3 runs to 14 residues. Germline V gene data show CDR1 as SGHRS and CDR2 as YFSETQ.

The rearrangement joins TRBV7-9 to TRBJ1-5; D call uncertain. CDR1 and CDR2 from the germline V gene are SEHNR and FQNEAQ (reference sequence). V lost 4 bases to trimming and J lost 4 bases, with 5 bases between them. The CDR3 is 12 amino acids. The CDR3 is CASSSWNQPQHF. For the CDR3, the DNA is TGTGCCAGCAGCTCTTGGAATCAGCCCCAGCATTTT.

The chain carries TRBV13 and TRBJ2-3, with TRBD1 matching 7 bases. The trim removed 4 bases at V and 0 bases at J, leaving 7 bases unmatched. CDR3 length: 16 amino acids. CDR1 and CDR2 (germline): PRHDT, FYEKMQ (reference sequence). This chain's CDR3 is CASSSSRDSSTDTQYF. DNA for the CDR3: TGTGCCAGCAGCTCTAGCCGGGACAGCAGCACAGATACGCAGTATTTT.

The J gene is TRBJ1-6, the V gene TRBV9; D is unclear. V shed 0 bases and J shed 7 bases, with 5 bases lying between them. This CDR3 comprises 13 residues. From germline, CDR1 is SGDLS and CDR2 YYNGEE. The CDR3 region is CASSVGGNSPLHF. The CDR3 region has the DNA TGTGCCAGCAGCGTAGGAGGGAATTCACCCCTCCACTTT.

The J gene is TRBJ2-1, the V gene TRBV19; 10 bases agree with TRBD2. V lost 3 bases, J lost 10 bases, and 3 bases stayed unmatched. The CDR3 sequence is 13 residues long. Germline CDR1 is LNHDA and CDR2 is SQIVND (reference sequence). In DNA, the CDR3 is TGTGCCAGTAGTATTCCTAGCGGGAGAGAGCAGTTCTTC. It specifies CASSIPSGREQFF.

The genes are TRBV27 and TRBJ2-2; D unresolved. V was shortened by 6 bases and J by 6 bases, with 8 bases between the two germline ends. The CDR3 runs 12 residues. Germline assignment: CDR1 MNHEY and CDR2 SMNVEV (reference sequence). CDR3: CASSRVSGELFF. The CDR3 bases are TGTGCCAGCAGCCGTGTTTCCGGGGAGCTGTTTTTT.